The 9 T cell receptor beta chains below all came from one sample that was sequenced in a study of T cell responses to AZD1222 COVID-19 vaccine (dated by TCRdb to about 2021). The library was built by means of the immunoSEQ multiplex PCR assay. In its TCRdb copy, this immuneACCESS table keeps in-frame sequences only and misses some clones. Where compared with another copy, unresolved V genes explain less than half of these, and the others have no known cause. This sample gives roughly 91,000 clones in total; 70% to 90% of them show up just once. The ten most abundant clones make up around 3.1% of the sample. The time point label, as the study defines it: baseline before first vaccination. Source: peripheral blood, taken on day 0 of AZD1222 vaccination. Source of these receptors: an adult in good health.

This rearrangement joins TRBV19 to TRBJ2-7; D is unclear. The CDR3 has 13 amino acids. Per germline, CDR1 LNHDA and CDR2 SQIVND (reference sequence). The V end was cut by 1 base, the J end by 7 bases, with 11 bases between. CDR3 sequence reads: CASSIVGRNEQYF. CDR3 bases: TGTGCCAGTAGTATAGTCGGACGGAATGAGCAGTACTTC.

This chain uses TRBV5-1 with TRBJ2-7, with D possibly being TRBD1 or TRBD2 (6 bases each). The germline V gene encodes CDR1 SGHRS and CDR2 YFSETQ. V shed 3 bases and J shed 4 bases, with 17 bases lying between them. The CDR3 contains 15 residues. CDR3 nucleotide sequence: TGCGCCAGCAGCTCCCTCCCGGGGGCCCGATACGAGCAGTACTTC. Its protein is CASSSLPGARYEQYF.

The chain has TRBV19 and TRBJ1-2; tentatively, D is TRBD1 (6 bases). Per germline, CDR1 LNHDA and CDR2 SQIVND (reference sequence). The CDR3 has 14 amino acids. V gave up 3 bases and J gave up 2 bases, with 10 bases separating them. CDR3: CASSIQGLNYGYTF. The DNA for the CDR3 is TGTGCCAGTAGTATTCAGGGGCTGAACTATGGCTACACCTTC.

The chain is built from TRBV10-3 and TRBJ2-7; possibly TRBD1 for D (7 bases). The CDR3 contains 15 residues. Germline CDR1 ENHRY, CDR2 SYGVKD. Trimming cost V 2 bases and J 0 bases, with 11 bases left between them. The CDR3 nucleotides are TGTGCCATCAGTGAGGGAGGGACAGCCTCCTACGAGCAGTACGTC. Translating it yields CAISEGGTASYEQYV.

The chain couples TRBV6-2 or TRBV6-3 to TRBJ2-7; the D gene could be TRBD1 or TRBD2 (5 bases each). This CDR3 is 14 amino acids long. Trimming pared 6 bases from V and 0 bases from J, leaving 12 bases between. CDR1 and CDR2 (germline): MNHEY, SVGEGT. The CDR3 nucleotides are TGTGCCAGCAGCAGGGACCGAGCCTCCTACGAGCAGTACGTC. Residues: CASSRDRASYEQYV.

The chain has TRBV6-1 and TRBJ1-6; a weak D match, TRBD1 (6 bases). V was trimmed by 3 bases and J by 6 bases, leaving 12 bases between them. Per germline, CDR1 MNHNS and CDR2 SASEGT. The CDR3 length is 15 residues. The CDR3 sequence: CASSELGGRNSPLHF. CDR3 DNA: TGTGCCAGCAGTGAGCTTGGGGGGCGTAATTCACCCCTCCACTTT.

This clone was detected only once. V usage is TRBV25-1 and J usage is TRBJ1-4, with D unresolved. This CDR3 has 14 amino acids. Between the trimmed V and J ends, which lost 3 bases and 3 bases, there was a span of 8 bases. The germline CDR1 and CDR2 sequences are MGHDK and SYGVNS. The CDR3 is CASSEWSANEKLFF. The CDR3 nucleotides read TGTGCCAGCAGTGAGTGGTCAGCTAATGAAAAACTGTTTTTT.

The gene calls are TRBV6-1 and TRBJ1-2; 8 bases map to TRBD1. The CDR3 consists of 16 residues. Germline trimming cut 1 base from V and 2 bases from J; bases unmatched to any gene: 6. CDR1 is MNHNS and CDR2 is SASEGT in the germline V gene. The CDR3 coding sequence is TGTGCCAGCAGTGAAGTCAAACGGACAGGGAACTATGGCTACACCTTC. As protein: CASSEVKRTGNYGYTF.

This chain connects TRBV6-5 to TRBJ1-5; D is uncertain. The CDR3 contains 15 residues. The V gene lost 0 bases and the J gene lost 7 bases, with 13 bases spanning the gap. Looked up from germline, CDR1 is MNHEY and CDR2 is SVGAGI. The CDR3 region is CASSYSGGSGQPQHF. The CDR3, as DNA: TGTGCCAGCAGTTACTCTGGAGGGTCGGGGCAGCCCCAGCATTTT.